The following is a T cell receptor (beta chain) sequence with its context. Antigen unknown. The data were taken from a study of T cell responses to AZD1222 COVID-19 vaccine. Study-wide points: Increased Spike-specific TCR breadth and depth were observed after two AZD1222 doses. Every sample of the repertoires postdated the peak T cell response.

TCRdb's copy holds only in-frame clones and misses some; the assay was immunoSEQ multiplex PCR. The table records about 200,000 clones, 91% of them present only once. The germline gives CDR1 SGHKS, CDR2 YYEKEE (reference sequence). V lost 4 bases and J lost 3; bases outside the gene matches: 6. The CDR3 totals 15 residues. This chain connects TRBV5-5 to TRBJ2-7, with TRBD1 matching 11 bases. This material consisted of peripheral blood, taken 28 days after the second AZD1222 dose. This receptor was taken from an adult who received the AZD1222 COVID-19 vaccine. CDR3: CASSRRGQGVYEQYF. The CDR3 DNA reads as TGTGCCAGCAGCCGCCGGGGACAGGGGGTCTACGAGCAGTACTTC.